Described below is a single T cell receptor (beta chain) sequence and its context. This entry belongs to a study of CD8 T cells in Susac syndrome. RNA totalling roughly 0.45 to 1 ug underwent reverse transcription with random hexamers. TCRdb reanalysed the immunoSEQ multiplex PCR reads using MiXCR and keeps one entry per CDR3 protein. This sample has some 100,000 distinct CDR3 sequences, with 90% to 95% found just once. The CDR3 has 14 amino acids. Per the germline V gene, CDR1 is LGHNT and CDR2 is FRNRAP. The ends lost 8 bases at V and 2 bases at J; junction bases unmatched: 3. The receptor's source is a human donor with multiple sclerosis. Sequencing was carried out using CD4+ T cells from PBMCs. The V gene is TRBV12-5, the J gene TRBJ1-6; TRBD1 agrees at 7 bases. CDR3 in DNA: TGTGCTAGTTCTACAGGGGCCTATAATTCACCCCTCCACTTT. Translating gives CASSTGAYNSPLHF.